The clone carrying this T cell receptor beta chain was seen at least ten times. The antigen is undetermined. This sample is part of a study of metastatic and nonmetastatic thyroid tumors. Study-level background: Repertoire data that came from the blood and tumor or nodule tissue of malignant and benign thyroid patients were compared. Whole-study findings and limits: TCR beta diversity was reportedly significantly higher in malignant thyroid tumors than benign nodules, in blood and tumor.

Original methodology: A classifier for distant metastasis in papillary thyroid cancer was constructed using CDR3 differences observed across clinicopathological groups. TCRdb re-analyzed the PCR reads using MiXCR. V and J calls and clone size were set by TCRdb, not the authors. The data show some 14,000 clones, with approximately 30% seen just once and about 50% held by the top ten. The entire patient cohort was treatment-naive prior to thyroid surgery. The origin of this receptor is a male donor with papillary thyroid cancer or a benign thyroid nodule (not recorded which). Some clones in this sample may be carry-over from other donors' samples. The sequenced material came from tumor tissue.

For the CDR3, the DNA is TGCAGTGCTAGAGATCTTCGCTTCTCCTACAATGAGCAGTTCTTC. Amino acid sequence: CSARDLRFSYNEQFF. The V call is TRBV20-1, the J call TRBJ2-1; no definite D call. The V gene lost 0 bases and the J gene lost 0 bases, with 9 bases spanning the gap. CDR1 is DFQATT, CDR2 SNEGSKA, per germline (reference sequence). CDR3 size: 15 residues.